One T cell receptor (gamma chain) is described in this entry. Its binding antigen is unknown. The junction departs from germline at one end; a sequencing error may be responsible. In the same sample, other DNA sequences code for this CDR3. The data were obtained in a study of gamma-delta chains in newborns, infants, children (dated by TCRdb to the late 2010s). Some background on the complete study: In the study title, it is stated that polyclonal expansion of innate gammadelta T cells is driven by microbial exposure immediately after birth. How innate gammadelta T cell populations in human newborns were shaped by microbial exposure immediately after birth was investigated in the study.

These reads were obtained on an Illumina MiSeq. In TCRdb, clones were called once more from the public reads by CATT, and rows of identical DNA were later combined. The sample yields a few thousand gamma-chain clones; 30% were counted once. The biggest ten clones account for around 45% of the sample. This sequence originates from a child who was a newborn, infant or young child, either healthy, febrile or measles-vaccinated (not recorded which). Material for sequencing was blood.

For the CDR3, the sequence is CALWVELGKKIKVF. The DNA sequence follows: TGTGCCCTGTGGGTAGAGTTGGGCAAAAAAATCAAGGTATTT. This receptor chain uses TRGV9 and TRGJP. Counted from cysteine to phenylalanine, this CDR3 has 14 amino acids. The kept DNA is CDR3 alone, 42 bases in frame from the first base. The germline V gene (reference sequence) supplies CDR1 GITISATS and CDR2 ISYDGTV.